The clone carrying this T cell receptor (beta chain) is labeled medium-sized (0.01 to 0.1%). What it recognizes is unknown. The table came from immunoSEQ multiplex PCR; TCRdb's copy has only in-frame clones and leaves some out. This sample carries fewer than 400,000 clones, over 65% of them seen once, and the ten largest clones take around a tenth. This CDR3 is built from 16 residues. V was clipped by 5 bases and J by 5 bases, with 22 bases between them. CDR1 is SGHAT and CDR2 is FQNNGV in the germline V gene. The source of the sample is a study of shared clonotypes between healthy human individuals. Notes on the study in general: Sampling involved blood alone; tissue repertoires likely differ.

CD4+ cell separation produced CD45RA+ naive and CD45RA-negative memory subsets. This chain uses TRBV11-2 with TRBJ2-7; D not resolved. The sequence derives from a man aged 30 to 39 in good health. The sample was memory CD4+ T cells sorted from blood. Subset indicated: CD45RA-negative fraction. As DNA, the CDR3 is TGTGCCAGCAGCCCTCGGAGCCGTTCCCAATGGAACGAGCAGTACTTC. Protein sequence: CASSPRSRSQWNEQYF.